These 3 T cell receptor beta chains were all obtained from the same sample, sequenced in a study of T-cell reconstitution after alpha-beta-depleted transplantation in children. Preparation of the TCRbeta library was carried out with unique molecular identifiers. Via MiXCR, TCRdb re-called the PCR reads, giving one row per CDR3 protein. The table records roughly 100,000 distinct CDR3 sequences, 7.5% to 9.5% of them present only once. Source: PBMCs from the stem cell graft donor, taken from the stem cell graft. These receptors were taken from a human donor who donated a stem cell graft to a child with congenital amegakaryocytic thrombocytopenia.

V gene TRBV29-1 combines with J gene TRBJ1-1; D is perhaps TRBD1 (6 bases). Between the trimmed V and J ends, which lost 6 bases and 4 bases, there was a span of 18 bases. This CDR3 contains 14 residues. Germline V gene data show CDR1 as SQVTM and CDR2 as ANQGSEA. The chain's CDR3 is CSVLPLGGGTEAFF. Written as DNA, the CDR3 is TGCAGCGTGCTCCCCTTGGGAGGGGGCACTGAAGCTTTCTTT.

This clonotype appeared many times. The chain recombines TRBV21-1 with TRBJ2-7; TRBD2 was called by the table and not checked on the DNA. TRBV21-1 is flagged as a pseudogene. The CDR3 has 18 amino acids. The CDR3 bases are TGTGCCAGCAGCAAAGACCCACCTCGACGGGAGGTCGTCTACGAGCAGTACTTC. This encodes CASSKDPPRREVVYEQYF.

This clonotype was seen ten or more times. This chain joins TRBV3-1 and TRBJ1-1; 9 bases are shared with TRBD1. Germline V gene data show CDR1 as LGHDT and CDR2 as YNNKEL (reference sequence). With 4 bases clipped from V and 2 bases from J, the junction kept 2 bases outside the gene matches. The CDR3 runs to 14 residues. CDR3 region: CASSRTGDNTEAFF. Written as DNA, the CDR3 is TGTGCCAGCAGCCGGACAGGGGACAACACTGAAGCTTTCTTT.